The 15 T cell receptor beta chains presented below share a single source sample, sequenced in a study of early T cells in non-severe SARS-CoV-2 infection. TCRdb independently ran MiXCR on the 5' RACE reads; one entry per CDR3 protein. The sample shows fewer than 85,000 distinct CDR3 sequences, around 16% of them seen only once. The sample comprised whole blood. The receptors were gathered from an adult who was a healthcare worker with PCR-confirmed SARS-CoV-2 infection or an uninfected control (not recorded which).

The CDR3 bases are TGCGCCAGCATATACCCCGGACGACAGAGGGAATGGGCCTATCCTGAAAAACTGTTTTTT. Translating gives CASIYPGRQREWAYPEKLFF. V and J are TRBV5-1 and TRBJ1-4, with D maybe TRBD1 (5 bases). Germline loops: CDR1 SGHRS, CDR2 YFSETQ. CDR3 length: 20 amino acids. Trimming stripped 6 bases from V and 7 bases from J, with 34 bases between. Complete variable domain (other parts from reference TRBV5-1 and TRBJ1-4): KAGVTQTPRYLIKTRGQQVTLSCSPISGHRSVSWYQQTPGQGLQFLFEYFSETQRNKGNFPGRFSGRQFSNSRSEMNVSTLELGDSALYLCASIYPGRQREWAYPEKLFFGSGTQLSVL.

At least ten counts were recorded for this clonotype. This rearrangement joins TRBV7-9 to TRBJ2-1; 11 bases are shared with TRBD2. Unmatched junction bases numbered 8, after V lost 5 bases and J lost 8 bases. Looked up from germline, CDR1 is SEHNR and CDR2 is FQNEAQ (reference sequence). This CDR3 has 15 amino acids. The chain's CDR3 is CASSQLAGVSDEQFF. Written as DNA, the CDR3 is TGTGCCAGCAGCCAACTAGCGGGAGTGAGCGATGAGCAGTTCTTC. The whole variable domain, remainder taken from reference TRBV7-9 and TRBJ2-1, is DTGVSQNPRHKITKRGQNVTFRCDPISEHNRLYWYRQTLGQGPEFLTYFQNEAQLEKSRLLSDRFSAERPKGSFSTLEIQRTEQGDSAMYLCASSQLAGVSDEQFFGPGTRLTVL.

J is TRBJ1-1 and V is TRBV6-5; possibly TRBD1 for D (5 bases). The CDR3 runs 14 residues. Germline V CDR1 and CDR2: MNHEY, SVGAGI. Trimming cost V 2 bases and J 1 base, with 8 bases left between them. CDR3 in amino acids: CASSYATENTEAFF. The CDR3 nucleotides are TGTGCCAGCAGTTACGCGACAGAGAACACTGAAGCTTTCTTT.

The rearrangement uses TRBV11-2 and TRBJ2-7; D ambiguous. The germline V gene has CDR1 SGHAT and CDR2 FQNNGV. V was trimmed by 5 bases and J by 0 bases, leaving 8 bases between them. The CDR3 length is 13 residues. CDR3 nucleotide sequence: TGTGCCAGCAGCCTGGACCCCTCCTACGAGCAGTACTTC. This sequence encodes CASSLDPSYEQYF.

V usage is TRBV4-2 and J usage is TRBJ2-1; D not resolved. The CDR3 covers 13 residues. The V gene's germline CDR1 is LGHNA and CDR2 YNFKEQ. Trimming took off 4 bases at V and 7 bases at J, with 11 bases between the two ends. The CDR3 DNA reads as TGTGCCAGCAGCCCCAGTTTCGGGAATGAGCAGTTCTTC. This sequence encodes CASSPSFGNEQFF.

The chain has TRBV10-3 and TRBJ2-7; weak D call: TRBD1 (5 bases). With 2 bases removed from V and 4 bases from J, the gap between germline ends came to 6 bases. There are 12 residues in the CDR3. The germline gives CDR1 ENHRY, CDR2 SYGVKD. The CDR3 bases are TGTGCCATCAGTGAGCCAGGGTACGAGCAGTACTTC. Its protein product is CAISEPGYEQYF.

This rearrangement joins TRBV29-1 to TRBJ2-7; 10 bases align to TRBD2. The CDR3 covers 12 residues. Trimming at V came to 6 bases and at J to 6 bases, leaving 5 bases not matched to a gene. Per germline, CDR1 SQVTM and CDR2 ANQGSEA. CDR3 DNA: TGCAGCGTAAGCGGGGGGGCCGCCGAGCAGTACTTC. Protein: CSVSGGAAEQYF.

This clonotype was counted only a few times. This chain links TRBV20-1 with TRBJ2-7; 8 positions match TRBD2. The CDR3 contains 11 residues. V gave up 6 bases and J gave up 6 bases; unmatched junction bases: 4. In germline, CDR1 is DFQATT, CDR2 SNEGSKA (reference sequence). CDR3: CSAPRGGEQYF. The CDR3 DNA reads as TGCAGTGCCCCCCGGGGGGGCGAGCAGTACTTC.

The rearrangement joins TRBV6-1 to TRBJ2-7, with 9 bases fitting TRBD1. The CDR3 covers 19 residues. In germline, CDR1 is MNHNS, CDR2 SASEGT. V was clipped by 0 bases and J by 1 base; unmatched bases: 13. The CDR3 protein is CASSEARSGTGWKSYEQYF. CDR3 nucleotides: TGTGCCAGCAGTGAAGCGCGATCTGGGACAGGGTGGAAGTCCTACGAGCAGTACTTC.

This clonotype turned up a few times. This sequence joins TRBV7-3 and TRBJ1-5; 9 bases are a match to TRBD1. From germline, CDR1 is SGHTA and CDR2 FQGTGA. J was trimmed by 0 bases and V by 6 bases; bases with no gene match: 15. The CDR3 has 19 amino acids. CDR3 in DNA: TGTGCCAGCAGAAGCGGAACAGGGGGCCCTTCCTATAGCAATCAGCCCCAGCATTTT. Translated: CASRSGTGGPSYSNQPQHF.

The chain recombines TRBV12-3 or TRBV12-4 with TRBJ1-4, with D possibly matching TRBD1 (6 bases). The CDR3 is 15 amino acids. Trimming took off 6 bases at V and 4 bases at J, with 15 bases between the two ends. CDR3 nucleotide sequence: TGTGCCAGCAGCTATTCGGACAGCCATAATGAAAAACTGTTTTTT. It specifies CASSYSDSHNEKLFF.

This clonotype was counted only a few times. This rearrangement joins TRBV7-3 to TRBJ2-5; perhaps TRBD2 as D (6 bases). The germline V and J ends were trimmed by 8 bases and 5 bases, with 12 bases remaining between them. CDR1 and CDR2 (germline): SGHTA, FQGTGA. This CDR3 spans 12 amino acids. The CDR3 nucleotides read TGTGCCAGCGATCCAGGAGGGGAGACCCAGTACTTC. It codes for CASDPGGETQYF.

The sample holds one count of this clonotype. The chain uses TRBV7-2 and TRBJ2-7; 9 nucleotides match TRBD2. Trimming removed 1 base from V and 2 bases from J; junction bases left unmatched: 3. CDR1 SGHTA and CDR2 FQGNSA come from the germline V gene. This CDR3 contains 15 residues. As DNA, the CDR3 is TGTGCCAGCAGCTTAGGAGCTAGCGGGACCTACGAGCAGTACTTC. This translates into CASSLGASGTYEQYF. Combining the CDR3 with reference TRBV7-2 and TRBJ2-7 gives the whole variable domain GAGVSQSPSNKVTEKGKDVELRCDPISGHTALYWYRQSLGQGLEFLIYFQGNSAPDKSGLPSDRFSAERTGGSVSTLTIQRTQQEDSAVYLCASSLGASGTYEQYFGPGTRLTVT.

This clonotype was counted a few times. V usage is TRBV19 and J usage is TRBJ2-2, with TRBD1 matching 7 bases. Germline V gene data show CDR1 as LNHDA and CDR2 as SQIVND (reference sequence). J gave up 8 bases and V 4 bases, and 4 bases lay outside the gene matches. The CDR3 is 13 amino acids. The CDR3: CASSSQGVGELFF. The CDR3 DNA follows: TGTGCCAGTAGTAGCCAGGGGGTTGGGGAGCTGTTTTTT.

The rearrangement joins TRBV27 to TRBJ2-1; unclear D gene. Per germline, CDR1 MNHEY and CDR2 SMNVEV (reference sequence). Deletions cut 7 bases from V and 3 bases from J, with 16 bases between. The CDR3 totals 15 residues. The CDR3 sequence is CASTTSGNDYNEQFF. In nucleotides, the CDR3 is TGTGCCAGCACTACCTCGGGTAACGACTACAATGAGCAGTTCTTC.